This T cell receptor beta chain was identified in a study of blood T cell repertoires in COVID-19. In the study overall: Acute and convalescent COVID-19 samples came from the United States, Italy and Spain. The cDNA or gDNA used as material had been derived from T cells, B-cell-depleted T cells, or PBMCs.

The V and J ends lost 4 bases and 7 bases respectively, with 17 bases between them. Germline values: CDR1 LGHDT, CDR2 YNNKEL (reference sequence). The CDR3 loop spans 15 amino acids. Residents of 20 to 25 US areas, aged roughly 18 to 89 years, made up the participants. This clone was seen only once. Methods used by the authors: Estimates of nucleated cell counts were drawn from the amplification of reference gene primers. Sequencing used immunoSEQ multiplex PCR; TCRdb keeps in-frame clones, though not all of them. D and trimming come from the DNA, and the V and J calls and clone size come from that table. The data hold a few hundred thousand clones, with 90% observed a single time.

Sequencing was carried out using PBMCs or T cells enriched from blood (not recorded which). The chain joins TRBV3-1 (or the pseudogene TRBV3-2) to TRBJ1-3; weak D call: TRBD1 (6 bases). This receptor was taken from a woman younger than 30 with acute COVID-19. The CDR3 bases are TGTGCCAGCAGCCCCTTCCAGGGGATTACGAACACCATATATTTT. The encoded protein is CASSPFQGITNTIYF.